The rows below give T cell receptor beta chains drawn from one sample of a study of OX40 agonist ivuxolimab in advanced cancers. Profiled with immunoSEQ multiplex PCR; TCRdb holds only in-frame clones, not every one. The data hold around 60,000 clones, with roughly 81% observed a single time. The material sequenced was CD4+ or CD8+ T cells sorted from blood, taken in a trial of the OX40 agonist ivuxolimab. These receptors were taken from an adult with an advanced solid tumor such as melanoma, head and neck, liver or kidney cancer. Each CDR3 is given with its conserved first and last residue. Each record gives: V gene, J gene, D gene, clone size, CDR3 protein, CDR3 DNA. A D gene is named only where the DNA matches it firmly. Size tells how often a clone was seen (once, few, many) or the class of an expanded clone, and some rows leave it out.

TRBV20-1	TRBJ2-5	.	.	CSGVGSETQYF	TGCAGTGGGGTAGGGTCCGAGACCCAGTACTTC
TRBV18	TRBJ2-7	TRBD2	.	CASSPRPLAGTEQYF	TGTGCCAGCTCACCACGGCCACTAGCGGGAACCGAGCAGTACTTC
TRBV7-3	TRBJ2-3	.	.	CASSTEGGSDTQYF	TGTGCCAGCAGTACTGAGGGAGGCTCAGATACGCAGTATTTT
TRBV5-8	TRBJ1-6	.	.	CASSHDDSPLHF	TGTGCCAGCAGCCACGACGATTCACCCCTCCACTTT
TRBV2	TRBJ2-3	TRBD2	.	CASSVFFSGAPTDTQYF	TGTGCCAGCAGCGTTTTCTTTAGCGGGGCCCCTACAGATACGCAGTATTTT
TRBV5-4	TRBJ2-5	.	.	CASSLAYMRQETQYF	TGTGCCAGCAGCTTGGCCTATATGCGGCAAGAGACCCAGTACTTC
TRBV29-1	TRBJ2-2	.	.	CSVEAGTPTGELFF	TGCAGCGTTGAAGCGGGGACACCAACCGGGGAGCTGTTTTTT
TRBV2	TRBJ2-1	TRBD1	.	CASRYRTGAAYNEQFF	TGTGCCAGCAGATATCGGACAGGGGCAGCGTACAATGAGCAGTTCTTC
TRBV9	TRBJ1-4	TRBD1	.	CASSPVGGWDEKLFF	TGTGCCAGCAGCCCAGTAGGGGGCTGGGATGAAAAACTGTTTTTT
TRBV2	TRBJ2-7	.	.	CASSAQREEQYF	TGTGCCAGCAGTGCACAACGAGAGGAGCAGTACTTC
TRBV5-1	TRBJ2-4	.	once	CASSQAGQKNIQYF	TGCGCCAGCAGCCAGGCGGGCCAGAAAAACATTCAGTACTTC
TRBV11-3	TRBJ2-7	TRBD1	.	CASSLVPGQGAYEQYF	TGTGCCAGCAGCTTAGTCCCCGGACAGGGAGCCTACGAGCAGTACTTC
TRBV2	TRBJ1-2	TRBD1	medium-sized	CASSGGGGGYTF	TGTGCCAGCAGTGGAGGGGGCGGTGGCTACACCTTC
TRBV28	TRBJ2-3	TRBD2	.	CASKSGRDTQYF	TGTGCCAGCAAAAGCGGGAGGGATACGCAGTATTTT
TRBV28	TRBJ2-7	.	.	CASSLGGIGHYEQYF	TGTGCCAGCAGTTTAGGAGGGATCGGGCACTACGAGCAGTACTTC
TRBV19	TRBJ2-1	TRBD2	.	CASTSGAEQFF	TGTGCCAGTACCAGCGGGGCGGAGCAGTTCTTC
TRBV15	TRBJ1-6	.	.	CATSRDITGSPLHF	TGTGCCACCAGCAGAGATATAACAGGGTCACCCCTCCACTTT
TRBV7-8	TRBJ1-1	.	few	CASRLRDRYTEAFF	TGTGCCAGCAGACTAAGAGACAGATACACTGAAGCTTTCTTT
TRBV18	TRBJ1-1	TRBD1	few	CASSRDRGLEAFF	TGTGCCAGCTCCCGAGACAGGGGACTTGAAGCTTTCTTT
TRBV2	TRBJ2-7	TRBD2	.	CASNLGEGSYEQYF	TGTGCCAGCAATCTGGGGGAGGGATCCTACGAGCAGTACTTC
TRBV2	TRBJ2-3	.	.	CASSTRSASTDTQYF	TGTGCCAGCAGTACGAGGTCAGCTAGCACAGATACGCAGTATTTT
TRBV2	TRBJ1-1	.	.	CASSGQRNTEAFF	TGTGCCAGCAGCGGCCAGAGGAACACTGAAGCTTTCTTT
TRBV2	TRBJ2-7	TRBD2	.	CASSERREVLYEQYF	TGTGCCAGCAGTGAAAGGCGGGAGGTATTGTACGAGCAGTACTTC
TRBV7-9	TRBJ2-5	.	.	CASSLEQGETQYF	TGTGCCAGCAGCTTAGAACAAGGGGAGACCCAGTACTTC
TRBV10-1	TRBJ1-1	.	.	CATNPRTRDIGRDTEAFF	TGCGCCACTAACCCAAGAACCCGGGACATCGGCAGGGATACTGAAGCTTTCTTT
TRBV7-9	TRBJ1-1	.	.	CASSPRIWGTEAFF	TGTGCCAGCAGCCCACGGATTTGGGGCACTGAAGCTTTCTTT
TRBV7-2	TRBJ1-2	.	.	CASSLPGPEGYTF	TGTGCCAGCAGCTTACCAGGTCCAGAGGGCTACACCTTC
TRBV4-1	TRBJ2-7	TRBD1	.	CASSLLHGQGSYEQYF	TGCGCCAGCAGCCTCCTACACGGACAGGGGAGCTACGAGCAGTACTTC
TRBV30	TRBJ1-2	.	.	CAWSIGSLDGYTF	TGTGCCTGGAGTATCGGCAGTCTGGATGGCTACACCTTC
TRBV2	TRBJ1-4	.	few	CASSAGPENEKLFF	TGTGCCAGCAGTGCCGGGCCGGAGAATGAAAAACTGTTTTTT
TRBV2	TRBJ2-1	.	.	CASSVVISNEQFF	TGTGCCAGCAGTGTGGTCATAAGCAATGAGCAGTTCTTC
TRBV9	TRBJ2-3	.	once	CASSVGAAYTDTQYF	TGTGCCAGCAGCGTAGGGGCGGCCTACACAGATACGCAGTATTTT
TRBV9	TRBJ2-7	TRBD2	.	CASSVGLAGGTYEQYF	TGTGCCAGCAGCGTAGGACTAGCGGGAGGGACCTACGAGCAGTACTTC
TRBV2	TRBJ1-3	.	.	CASRQASSGNTIYF	TGTGCCAGTAGACAGGCGAGCTCTGGAAACACCATATATTTT
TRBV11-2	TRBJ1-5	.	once	CASSLGGQNNQPQHF	TGTGCCAGCAGCTTAGGGGGTCAGAACAATCAGCCCCAGCATTTT
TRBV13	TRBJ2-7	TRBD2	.	CASSFTSGSYEQYF	TGTGCCAGCAGCTTTACTAGCGGTTCCTACGAGCAGTACTTC
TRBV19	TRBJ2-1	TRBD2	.	CASSIAVAGGVGEQFF	TGTGCCAGTAGTATAGCCGTAGCGGGAGGAGTTGGTGAGCAGTTCTTC
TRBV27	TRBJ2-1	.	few	CASSLSEGAYNEQFF	TGTGCCAGCAGTTTATCCGAGGGGGCCTACAATGAGCAGTTCTTC